This TCR beta chain originates from a study of metastatic and nonmetastatic thyroid tumors. Study information: Where malignant and benign thyroid patients were concerned, repertoires were compared across blood and tumor or nodule tissue.

In its sample, this clone is medium-sized. TCRdb re-called the PCR reads through MiXCR. This table has about 23,000 clones, roughly 21% appearing once. Before thyroid surgery, none of the patients had received any treatment. Trimming left V 0 bases short and J 4 bases short, with 9 bases between. CDR1 and CDR2 (germline): MNHEY, SVGEGT. The CDR3 covers 14 residues. Sequences were obtained from blood. This clonotype was sampled from a female donor with papillary thyroid cancer or a benign thyroid nodule (not recorded which). Some clones in this sample may be carry-over from other donors' samples. V gene TRBV6-2 or TRBV6-3 combines with J gene TRBJ1-2; no clear D. CDR3 nucleotide sequence: TGTGCCAGCAGTTACTCGTCAACTACCTATGGCTACACCTTC. Amino acid sequence: CASSYSSTTYGYTF.